Each of the 26 T cell receptor beta chains below was sequenced from the same sample in a study of blood T cell repertoires in COVID-19. TCRdb's table, derived via immunoSEQ multiplex PCR, lists solely in-frame clones and lacks some. This table has around 500,000 clones, roughly nine tenths appearing once. Sequencing was done on a sample of PBMCs or T cells enriched from blood (not recorded which). The receptor source for this set is a woman aged 60-70 years who had recovered from COVID-19.

The V and J genes are TRBV27 and TRBJ1-4; TRBD1 agrees at 7 bases. With V trimmed by 4 bases and J by 5 bases, 7 bases remained unmatched. This CDR3 is built from 15 residues. CDR1 and CDR2 from the germline V gene are MNHEY and SMNVEV (reference sequence). CDR3 sequence: CASSSNSRGNEKLFF. In nucleotides, the CDR3 is TGTGCCAGCAGTTCCAACTCCAGGGGGAATGAAAAACTGTTTTTT.

The J gene is TRBJ2-1, the V gene TRBV5-1; D unclear. Looked up from germline, CDR1 is SGHRS and CDR2 is YFSETQ. CDR3 length: 15 amino acids. The V and J ends lost 7 bases and 6 bases respectively, with 20 bases between them. The CDR3 DNA reads as TGCGCCAGCTCCACCCCAGGCCCTTCGTCCAATGAGCAGTTCTTC. Encoded protein: CASSTPGPSSNEQFF. The full variable domain, in which reference TRBV5-1 and TRBJ2-1 provide the parts outside the CDR3, is KAGVTQTPRYLIKTRGQQVTLSCSPISGHRSVSWYQQTPGQGLQFLFEYFSETQRNKGNFPGRFSGRQFSNSRSEMNVSTLELGDSALYLCASSTPGPSSNEQFFGPGTRLTVL.

This chain links TRBV5-4 with TRBJ1-6; possible D gene TRBD1, 6 bases. The germline V and J ends were trimmed by 4 bases and 0 bases, with 11 bases remaining between them. The CDR3 is 16 amino acids. Germline assignment: CDR1 SGHNT and CDR2 YYREEE (reference sequence). CDR3 loop: CASSRDKNSYNSPLHF. In nucleotides, the CDR3 is TGTGCCAGCAGCCGGGACAAAAACTCCTATAATTCACCCCTCCACTTT. Full variable domain (remainder filled in from reference TRBV5-4 and TRBJ1-6): ETGVTQSPTHLIKTRGQQVTLRCSSQSGHNTVSWYQQALGQGPQFIFQYYREEENGRGNFPPRFSGLQFPNYSSELNVNALELDDSALYLCASSRDKNSYNSPLHFGNGTRLTVT.

The rearrangement links TRBV27 to TRBJ1-6; D remains ambiguous. There are 14 residues in the CDR3. V was pared by 6 bases and J by 6 bases, with 12 bases between. Germline loops: CDR1 MNHEY, CDR2 SMNVEV (reference sequence). This CDR3 reads CASSTVRSNSPLHF. The CDR3 DNA sequence: TGTGCCAGCAGCACAGTAAGAAGTAATTCACCCCTCCACTTT.

V gene TRBV5-4 combines with J gene TRBJ2-7; no reliable D call. The germline CDR1 and CDR2 sequences are SGHNT and YYREEE (reference sequence). V lost 3 bases and J lost 2, with 15 bases in between. The CDR3 contains 15 residues. The CDR3 nucleotides are TGTGCCAGCAGCTACGACACCCTGGGCCCCTACGAGCAGTACTTC. Protein: CASSYDTLGPYEQYF.

The chain uses TRBV5-4 and TRBJ2-1; possibly TRBD1 for D (6 bases). The germline V gene encodes CDR1 SGHNT and CDR2 YYREEE (reference sequence). Trimming stripped 4 bases from V and 4 bases from J, with 12 bases between. The CDR3 runs 14 residues. This CDR3 is CASSTLQGYNEQFF. The CDR3 DNA sequence: TGTGCCAGCAGCACGCTCCAGGGGTACAATGAGCAGTTCTTC.

The gene calls are TRBV12-3 or TRBV12-4 and TRBJ1-1; a possible D gene is TRBD1 (6 bases). Trimming removed 5 bases at V and 11 bases at J, with 18 bases between. The CDR3 has 13 amino acids. CDR3 coding DNA: TGTGCCAGCAGTCCTGGGCGGGGGGCAGGGGCTTTCTTT. Residues: CASSPGRGAGAFF.

This clone showed up just a few times. The chain joins TRBV30 to TRBJ1-5; D unresolved. V was cut by 0 bases and J by 4 bases, with 7 bases left in between. CDR3 length: 13 amino acids. Per the germline V gene, CDR1 is GTSNPN and CDR2 is SVGIG (reference sequence). CDR3 amino acids: CAWSVSVNQPQHF. The CDR3 region has the DNA TGTGCCTGGAGTGTCTCCGTTAATCAGCCCCAGCATTTT.

This chain links TRBV3-1 (or the pseudogene TRBV3-2) with TRBJ1-4; 7 positions agree with TRBD1. V dropped 2 bases and J dropped 8; count of bases not matched to a gene: 2. CDR1 and CDR2 (germline): LGHDT, YNNKEL (reference sequence). This CDR3 has 13 residues. This CDR3 is CASSQRQGEKLFF. The CDR3 DNA sequence: TGTGCCAGCAGCCAACGACAGGGCGAAAAACTGTTTTTT.

This rearrangement joins TRBV11-2 to TRBJ1-2; D perhaps matches TRBD1 (5 bases). The germline V and J ends were trimmed by 0 bases and 4 bases, with 9 bases remaining between them. Germline lookup yields CDR1 SGHAT and CDR2 FQNNGV. This CDR3 contains 14 residues. DNA of the CDR3: TGTGCCAGCAGCTTAGATGGGGGACTCTATGGCTACACCTTC. This sequence encodes CASSLDGGLYGYTF.

This clone came up a few times. Different DNA sequences within this sample yield the same CDR3. The chain is built from TRBV12-3 or TRBV12-4 and TRBJ1-1; TRBD1 might be the D (6 bases). V lost 2 bases to trimming and J lost 4 bases, with 8 bases between them. The CDR3 is made up of 13 amino acids. The CDR3 reads CASSLKGGTEAFF. The CDR3 DNA reads TGTGCCAGCAGTTTAAAAGGGGGCACTGAAGCTTTCTTT.

CDR3 sequence reads: CASSPSVTYEQYF. CDR3 nucleotide sequence: TGTGCCAGCAGTCCTTCAGTGACCTACGAGCAGTACTTC. The V call is TRBV12-3 or TRBV12-4, the J call TRBJ2-7; no definite D call. CDR3 length equals 13 residues. Trimming left V 5 bases short and J 2 bases short, with 10 bases between.

J is TRBJ2-7 and V is TRBV5-1; 9 bases match TRBD2. CDR1 and CDR2 (germline): SGHRS, YFSETQ. V trimming: 6 bases; J trimming: 5 bases; junction bases outside the gene matches: 12. The CDR3 runs 15 residues. DNA of the CDR3: TGCGCCAGCACCTCTCTCGGGCGGGGGGGACACGAGCAGTACTTC. Amino acids: CASTSLGRGGHEQYF.

V usage is TRBV2 and J usage is TRBJ2-1; 8 bases fit TRBD2. CDR3 length: 16 amino acids. Per germline, CDR1 SNHLY and CDR2 FYNNEI. V lost 2 bases to trimming and J lost 7 bases; unmatched junction nucleotides: 10. In DNA form, the CDR3 reads TGTGCCAGCAGTGAACTAGCGGGCATCAAGGGGAATGAGCAGTTCTTC. As protein: CASSELAGIKGNEQFF.

This chain uses TRBV27 with TRBJ2-2; perhaps TRBD2 as D (6 bases). The V end lost 8 bases, the J end lost 1 base, and 17 bases lay between the germline ends. The CDR3 totals 16 residues. Germline-derived CDR1 and CDR2 are MNHEY and SMNVEV (reference sequence). CDR3 bases: TGTGCCAGCGGAGAAATAGGAGGGAGGAACACCGGGGAGCTGTTTTTT. Protein sequence: CASGEIGGRNTGELFF.

CDR3 loop: CASSLVGTGLPSTF. The CDR3 DNA reads as TGTGCCAGCAGCTTAGTGGGGACAGGTCTTCCCTCCACCTTC. V gene TRBV11-2 combines with J gene TRBJ1-2; 8 nucleotides agree with TRBD1. Germline V gene sequence: CDR1 SGHAT, CDR2 FQNNGV. The CDR3 totals 14 residues. V shed 1 base, J shed 13 bases, and the junction held 11 bases outside the gene matches.

A single count supports this clone. The chain carries TRBV5-1 and TRBJ2-1; 7 nucleotides match TRBD2. The CDR3 is 14 residues long. Looked up from germline, CDR1 is SGHRS and CDR2 is YFSETQ. J was trimmed by 5 bases and V by 7 bases; bases with no gene match: 9. Here the CDR3 DNA reads TGCGCCAGCTCCCCCCTAGCGGCCAACAATGAGCAGTTCTTC. It codes for CASSPLAANNEQFF.

This clone has just one count. V and J are TRBV29-1 and TRBJ1-5, with D unclear. The CDR3 consists of 14 residues. Trimming left V 7 bases short and J 5 bases short, with 18 bases between. Per germline, CDR1 SQVTM and CDR2 ANQGSEA. CDR3 nucleotide sequence: TGCAGCGCTGGATGGGCGGGTGGGGATCAGCCCCAGCATTTT. The encoded protein is CSAGWAGGDQPQHF. The full variable domain, completed using reference TRBV29-1 and TRBJ1-5, is SAVISQKPSRDICQRGTSLTIQCQVDSQVTMMFWYRQQPGQSLTLIATANQGSEATYESGFVIDKFPISRPNLTFSTLTVSNMSPEDSSIYLCSAGWAGGDQPQHFGDGTRLSIL.

The chain is built from TRBV6-5 and TRBJ1-5, with TRBD1 identical over 7 bases. The V gene end was trimmed by 7 bases and the J gene end by 3 bases; junction bases not matched to a gene: 9. Germline CDR1 is MNHEY and CDR2 is SVGAGI. CDR3 length equals 15 residues. In nucleotides, the CDR3 is TGTGCCAGCAAACTAGGGACAGCGTACAATCAGCCCCAGCATTTT. Amino acid sequence: CASKLGTAYNQPQHF.

Here the CDR3 reads CASSLDRMRSETQYF. In nucleotides, the CDR3 is TGCGCCAGCAGCTTGGATCGCATGCGGTCAGAGACCCAGTACTTC. The chain combines TRBV5-1 with TRBJ2-5; D call uncertain. V was cut by 0 bases and J by 4 bases, with 13 bases left in between. The CDR3 totals 15 residues. Germline lookup yields CDR1 SGHRS and CDR2 YFSETQ.

The gene calls are TRBV24-1 and TRBJ2-4; perhaps TRBD2 as D (5 bases). V shed 3 bases and J shed 11 bases, with 10 bases lying between them. The CDR3 has 12 residues. Germline CDR1 reads KGHDR; CDR2 reads SFDVKD. The CDR3 DNA reads TGTGCCACCAGTGATGGGGAGTCAGTTCAGTACTTC. Its translation is CATSDGESVQYF.

This clone occurred once. Written as DNA, the CDR3 is TGTGCCAGCTCACCAGGGACAGCGGCCAGGCCCCAGCATTTT. The encoded protein is CASSPGTAARPQHF. This chain joins TRBV18 and TRBJ1-5, with 7 nucleotides matching TRBD1. The junction had 7 bases not matched to a gene; V was cut back by 2 bases and J by 9 bases. The CDR3 is made up of 14 amino acids. Germline V gives CDR1 KGHSH, CDR2 LQKENI.

J is TRBJ1-2 and V is TRBV15; the D is unclear. Per the germline V gene, CDR1 is LNHNV and CDR2 is YYDKDF (reference sequence). Trimming shortened V by 0 bases and J by 4 bases, and 6 bases separated the two germline ends. This CDR3 is 13 amino acids long. Here the CDR3 DNA reads TGTGCCACCAGCAGAGATACAACCTATGGCTACACCTTC. Its protein is CATSRDTTYGYTF.

The chain joins TRBV6-1 to TRBJ2-1; the match to TRBD1 covers 8 bases. V shed 1 base, J shed 3 bases, and the junction held 5 bases outside the gene matches. Germline V lookup: CDR1 MNHNS, CDR2 SASEGT. This CDR3 region has 16 residues. DNA for the CDR3: TGTGCCAGCAGTGAAGACCAGGGGGCTCTCTACAATGAGCAGTTCTTC. Its translation: CASSEDQGALYNEQFF.

CDR3 sequence reads: CSVVGAHGYTF. As DNA, the CDR3 is TGCAGCGTTGTAGGGGCTCATGGCTACACCTTC. V usage is TRBV29-1 and J usage is TRBJ1-2, with D maybe TRBD1 (5 bases). The germline V gene has CDR1 SQVTM and CDR2 ANQGSEA. This CDR3 spans 11 amino acids. V was cut by 4 bases and J by 6 bases, with 9 bases left in between.

The chain employs TRBV7-8 and TRBJ2-2; TRBD2 agrees at 8 bases. The germline gives CDR1 SGHVS, CDR2 FQNEAQ. The CDR3 spans 15 residues. Losses at the gene ends were 1 base for V and 7 bases for J; bases not matched to a gene: 5. CDR3 sequence reads: CASSLVSGGGGELFF. For the CDR3, the DNA is TGTGCCAGCAGCTTAGTAAGCGGGGGAGGCGGGGAGCTGTTTTTT.